This T cell receptor beta chain was observed in a study of shared T cell receptors in the human thymus listed by TCRdb under 2021. For the study in its entirety: The study examined how self-reactive, shared T-cell receptor alpha chains are generated in the human thymus.

The library was obtained by the immunoSEQ multiplex PCR assay. TCRdb carries this immuneACCESS record with in-frame sequences only. Its versions omit some clonotypes, under half of them owing to an unresolved V gene in the studies checked, with the rest unexplained. This sample lists almost 550,000 clones; approximately 78% were detected once. The ten largest clones add up to 0.013% of the sample. This clone occurred a few times. The antigen it binds to is not known. Per-nucleotide qualities are absent, and no much larger clonotype sits a single base away. V is shortened by 7 bases, J by 4 bases, and the region joining them spans 11 bases. From the cysteine up to the phenylalanine, the CDR3 has a length of 12 residues. CDR3 DNA is the only sequence kept; it has 36 bases, read in frame from the first base. Reading the germline V gene (reference sequence) gives CDR1 MNHNY and CDR2 SVGAGI. This same sample was also part of a study on human thymus T cells. Drawing on the second study: In Finland, the donors were immunologically healthy infants who were having open corrective cardiac surgery for congenital heart defects. Thymus tissue was collected as surgical resects that were removed during corrective cardiac surgery. V and J gene segment usage appeared biased in both thymic and peripheral blood repertoires. The related research reported highly overlapping thymic TCR repertoires among unrelated individuals. TCR alpha and beta repertoires from fewer than ten infant thymus samples and a few related peripheral blood samples were characterized in the study. Donor ages ranged from about 6 to 244 days, and the cohort comprised 5 to 7 male and two female infants. Thymocytes were mechanically released from the tissue and were stored as pellets of about 9-33 million cells at -70 degrees C. A QIAsymphony instrument was used to extract genomic DNA from the frozen cell pellets. The immunoSEQ multiplex PCR assay was used to amplify the TCRB and TCRAD loci from a standardized quantity of quality-controlled genomic DNA. Amplicons spanned the V(D)J region at a length sufficient to cover the CDR3 and identify V and J genes. Through the commercial immunoSEQ service, the amplicons were sequenced on an Illumina platform. Corrections for primer bias and sequencing errors followed previously described methods, while TCRAD and TCRB definitions were based on the IMGT database. Analysis of the repertoires was done with immunoSEQ Analyzer 3.0 and VDJTools and included basic statistics, V/J segment usage, diversity estimates, rarefaction and pairwise overlap. Diversity was estimated using the Chao1, ChaoE, Efron-Thisted, Shannon and inverse Simpson indices, and was also estimated on datasets down-sampled to the size of the smallest sample. Repertoire overlap was assessed by strict matching of CDR3 nucleotide sequence, V gene and J gene, and clustering was done by Jaccard-based multidimensional scaling. On average, about 810,000 unique TCRB clonotypes were obtained from thymus samples, compared with approximately 80,000 from blood samples.

Rearrangement joined TRBV6-6 to TRBJ2-7; TRBD2 is perhaps the D gene, given 6 matching bases. This TCR was sampled from a boy under two years old with a congenital heart defect. Donor details come from another sample of the same person, matched by shared clones. The sample was thymocytes. The nucleotide sequence is TGTGCCAGCACTGGCCGGGGGTACGAGCAGTACTTC. Its coded protein is CASTGRGYEQYF.